This is a list of T cell receptor beta chains from one sample in a study of T cells after yellow fever vaccination. TCRdb re-called the 5' RACE reads with MiXCR, one entry per CDR3 protein. The sample has around 550,000 distinct CDR3 sequences, 15% to 20% seen once. Here the sequenced sample was PBMCs, taken 15 days after the yellow fever booster vaccination. These receptors all stem from a man younger than 45 who received the YFV17D yellow fever vaccine. Each CDR3 is given with its conserved first and last residue. Each record gives: D gene, V gene, CDR3 length, clone size, J gene, CDR3 protein, CDR3 DNA. A D gene is named only where the DNA matches it firmly. Where a row states a size, it is once, few, many or the class of an expanded clone; other rows omit it.

d_gene: .
v_gene: TRBV29-1
len: 13
abundance: .
j_gene: TRBJ2-1
CDR3aa: CSVRPGTHNEQFF
CDR3nt: TGCAGCGTCCGCCCCGGGACGCACAATGAGCAGTTCTTC

d_gene: .
v_gene: TRBV18
len: 16
abundance: .
j_gene: TRBJ2-6
CDR3aa: CASSPTPDSGANVLTF
CDR3nt: TGTGCCAGCTCACCAACGCCGGACTCTGGGGCCAACGTCCTGACTTTC

d_gene: TRBD1
v_gene: TRBV7-9
len: 16
abundance: many
j_gene: TRBJ2-4
CDR3aa: CASSKLGQGTKNIQYF
CDR3nt: TGTGCCAGCAGCAAACTGGGACAGGGGACCAAAAACATTCAGTACTTC

d_gene: .
v_gene: TRBV11-2
len: 12
abundance: few
j_gene: TRBJ2-7
CDR3aa: CASSLGNNEQYF
CDR3nt: TGTGCCAGCAGCTTAGGGAACAACGAGCAGTACTTC

d_gene: .
v_gene: TRBV7-9
len: 16
abundance: .
j_gene: TRBJ2-7
CDR3aa: CASSLHGGGRTYEQYF
CDR3nt: TGTGCCAGCAGCTTACACGGGGGCGGGAGAACCTACGAGCAGTACTTC

d_gene: .
v_gene: TRBV7-2
len: 14
abundance: few
j_gene: TRBJ2-3
CDR3aa: CASSLVPGIDTQYF
CDR3nt: TGTGCCAGCAGCTTGGTTCCGGGGATAGATACGCAGTATTTT

d_gene: TRBD2
v_gene: TRBV20-1
len: 15
abundance: .
j_gene: TRBJ2-3
CDR3aa: CSAISVLAVTDTQYF
CDR3nt: TGCAGTGCTATAAGTGTACTAGCGGTCACAGATACGCAGTATTTT

d_gene: TRBD2
v_gene: TRBV7-8
len: 16
abundance: few
j_gene: TRBJ2-5
CDR3aa: CASSFGGGGRRETQYF
CDR3nt: TGTGCCAGCAGCTTCGGGGGGGGCGGGAGGCGTGAGACCCAGTACTTC

d_gene: .
v_gene: TRBV29-1
len: 14
abundance: .
j_gene: TRBJ1-2
CDR3aa: CSVEVSGDPYGYTF
CDR3nt: TGCAGCGTTGAGGTGTCAGGGGACCCCTATGGCTACACCTTC

d_gene: .
v_gene: TRBV5-1
len: 15
abundance: few
j_gene: TRBJ2-2
CDR3aa: CASSSDSIARGELFF
CDR3nt: TGCGCCAGCAGCTCGGACTCTATCGCTCGCGGGGAGCTGTTTTTT

d_gene: .
v_gene: TRBV30
len: 13
abundance: few
j_gene: TRBJ2-2
CDR3aa: CAWSVTGRGELFF
CDR3nt: TGTGCCTGGAGTGTAACTGGCCGCGGGGAGCTGTTTTTT

d_gene: .
v_gene: TRBV29-1
len: 12
abundance: many
j_gene: TRBJ2-1
CDR3aa: CSVRPKALEQFF
CDR3nt: TGCAGCGTGAGACCGAAAGCACTTGAGCAGTTCTTC

d_gene: .
v_gene: TRBV29-1
len: 14
abundance: .
j_gene: TRBJ2-5
CDR3aa: CSAVWGGPGETQYF
CDR3nt: TGCAGCGCAGTCTGGGGGGGCCCCGGGGAGACCCAGTACTTC

d_gene: TRBD1
v_gene: TRBV6-5
len: 15
abundance: .
j_gene: TRBJ1-1
CDR3aa: CASSTRQGGNTEAFF
CDR3nt: TGTGCCAGCAGTACTCGACAGGGGGGGAACACTGAAGCTTTCTTT

d_gene: .
v_gene: TRBV10-3
len: 14
abundance: .
j_gene: TRBJ1-1
CDR3aa: CAISDGGPPLGAFF
CDR3nt: TGTGCCATCAGTGACGGCGGCCCGCCACTTGGAGCTTTCTTT

d_gene: TRBD2
v_gene: TRBV20-1
len: 14
abundance: .
j_gene: TRBJ2-1
CDR3aa: CSAQLAGVLNEQFF
CDR3nt: TGCAGTGCCCAACTAGCGGGAGTTTTGAATGAGCAGTTCTTC

d_gene: TRBD1
v_gene: TRBV6-2/TRBV6-3
len: 15
abundance: .
j_gene: TRBJ2-4
CDR3aa: CASSYRGLWKNIQYF
CDR3nt: TGTGCCAGCAGTTACAGGGGGCTCTGGAAAAACATTCAGTACTTC

d_gene: .
v_gene: TRBV20-1
len: 16
abundance: few
j_gene: TRBJ2-3
CDR3aa: CSARVPGPGGPDTQYF
CDR3nt: TGCAGTGCTAGAGTCCCGGGCCCCGGGGGGCCAGATACGCAGTATTTT

d_gene: .
v_gene: TRBV6-1
len: 16
abundance: .
j_gene: TRBJ1-3
CDR3aa: CASTSAVGGAGNTIYF
CDR3nt: TGTGCCAGCACCAGTGCAGTTGGGGGCGCTGGAAACACCATATATTTT

d_gene: .
v_gene: TRBV15
len: 14
abundance: .
j_gene: TRBJ2-5
CDR3aa: CATSSYRGGETQYF
CDR3nt: TGTGCCACCAGCAGTTACAGGGGGGGAGAGACCCAGTACTTC

d_gene: .
v_gene: TRBV6-2/TRBV6-3
len: 13
abundance: .
j_gene: TRBJ1-1
CDR3aa: CASSTTENTEAFF
CDR3nt: TGTGCCAGCAGTACGACTGAGAACACTGAAGCTTTCTTT

d_gene: TRBD2
v_gene: TRBV5-8
len: 13
abundance: .
j_gene: TRBJ2-1
CDR3aa: CASGGLAGAEQFF
CDR3nt: TGTGCCAGCGGCGGACTAGCGGGAGCTGAGCAGTTCTTC

d_gene: .
v_gene: TRBV12-3/TRBV12-4
len: 12
abundance: many
j_gene: TRBJ2-1
CDR3aa: CASSSAYNEQFF
CDR3nt: TGTGCCAGCAGCTCGGCCTACAATGAGCAGTTCTTC

d_gene: .
v_gene: TRBV12-3/TRBV12-4
len: 13
abundance: few
j_gene: TRBJ2-7
CDR3aa: CASSGRGSYEQYF
CDR3nt: TGTGCCAGCAGCGGTAGGGGCTCCTACGAGCAGTACTTC

d_gene: TRBD2
v_gene: TRBV12-3/TRBV12-4
len: 17
abundance: .
j_gene: TRBJ2-5
CDR3aa: CASSDLVTSRYKETQYF
CDR3nt: TGTGCCAGCAGCGACCTCGTGACTAGCAGATACAAAGAGACCCAGTACTTC

d_gene: TRBD2
v_gene: TRBV9
len: 15
abundance: .
j_gene: TRBJ2-1
CDR3aa: CASSVDAGGPLEQFF
CDR3nt: TGTGCCAGCAGCGTAGACGCGGGAGGCCCGCTTGAGCAGTTCTTC

d_gene: .
v_gene: TRBV20-1
len: 11
abundance: few
j_gene: TRBJ2-7
CDR3aa: CSATIIYEQYF
CDR3nt: TGCAGTGCTACTATTATCTACGAGCAGTACTTC

d_gene: .
v_gene: TRBV7-2
len: 11
abundance: many
j_gene: TRBJ2-1
CDR3aa: CASSSLREQFF
CDR3nt: TGTGCCAGCAGCTCCCTCCGTGAGCAGTTCTTC

d_gene: TRBD2
v_gene: TRBV6-2/TRBV6-3
len: 15
abundance: .
j_gene: TRBJ2-7
CDR3aa: CASSWASGKHYEQYF
CDR3nt: TGTGCCAGCAGTTGGGCTAGCGGGAAACACTACGAGCAGTACTTC

d_gene: TRBD1
v_gene: TRBV20-1
len: 15
abundance: few
j_gene: TRBJ1-1
CDR3aa: CSARKTGSLDTEAFF
CDR3nt: TGCAGTGCTAGGAAGACAGGGTCCCTCGACACTGAAGCTTTCTTT

d_gene: TRBD1
v_gene: TRBV5-1
len: 16
abundance: few
j_gene: TRBJ1-4
CDR3aa: CASSLFGTGGNEKLFF
CDR3nt: TGCGCCAGCAGCTTGTTCGGGACAGGGGGGAATGAAAAACTGTTTTTT

d_gene: .
v_gene: TRBV10-3
len: 13
abundance: few
j_gene: TRBJ2-7
CDR3aa: CAIGTKSSYEQYF
CDR3nt: TGTGCCATCGGGACGAAGAGCTCCTACGAGCAGTACTTC

d_gene: TRBD1
v_gene: TRBV6-1
len: 15
abundance: .
j_gene: TRBJ1-5
CDR3aa: CASRITGVGDQPQHF
CDR3nt: TGTGCCAGCAGAATTACAGGGGTTGGAGATCAGCCCCAGCATTTT

d_gene: TRBD2
v_gene: TRBV30
len: 15
abundance: few
j_gene: TRBJ2-1
CDR3aa: CAWSVLAGGFNEQFF
CDR3nt: TGTGCCTGGAGTGTACTAGCGGGAGGGTTCAATGAGCAGTTCTTC

d_gene: .
v_gene: TRBV2
len: 13
abundance: many
j_gene: TRBJ1-1
CDR3aa: CASTLTVNTEAFF
CDR3nt: TGTGCCAGCACTTTGACAGTAAACACTGAAGCTTTCTTT

d_gene: .
v_gene: TRBV25-1
len: 14
abundance: few
j_gene: TRBJ2-5
CDR3aa: CASSEYLTQETQYF
CDR3nt: TGTGCCAGCAGTGAATATCTCACCCAAGAGACCCAGTACTTC

d_gene: .
v_gene: TRBV29-1
len: 11
abundance: .
j_gene: TRBJ2-3
CDR3aa: CSHSGQDTQYF
CDR3nt: TGCAGCCACTCCGGACAGGATACGCAGTATTTT

d_gene: .
v_gene: TRBV7-9
len: 15
abundance: few
j_gene: TRBJ1-6
CDR3aa: CASSLDQTVFSPLHF
CDR3nt: TGTGCCAGCAGCTTAGACCAGACGGTTTTTTCACCCCTCCACTTT

d_gene: .
v_gene: TRBV20-1
len: 14
abundance: .
j_gene: TRBJ2-6
CDR3aa: CSARVRSGANVLTF
CDR3nt: TGCAGTGCTAGAGTACGATCTGGGGCCAACGTCCTGACTTTC